A single sample gave rise to the 2 T cell receptor beta chains below, sequenced in a study of shared clonotypes between healthy human individuals. The method was immunoSEQ multiplex PCR; TCRdb's version includes in-frame clones alone and lacks a portion of them. The table lists about 2.4 million clones, approximately 94% of them singletons. Sequenced sample: naive CD4+ T cells from PBMCs. Subset reported: CD45RA+ positively selected. Source of these receptors: a man aged 18 to 29 in good health. Some clones in this sample may be carry-over from other donors' samples.

The rearrangement joins TRBV5-1 to TRBJ2-5; D gene unclear. TRBJ2-7 explains the end of the DNA better; the J call may be wrong. The CDR3 length is 12 residues. CDR1 and CDR2 (germline): SGHRS, YFSETQ. CDR3: CASSLSSYEQYF. The DNA of the CDR3 is TGCGCCAGCAGCTTGAGCTCCTACGAGCAGTACTTC.

V is TRBV7-9 and J is TRBJ1-2; D unresolved. CDR1 and CDR2 from the germline V gene are SEHNR and FQNEAQ (reference sequence). V lost 3 bases and J 4 bases, leaving 12 bases between the germline ends. The CDR3 extends over 14 amino acids. As DNA, the CDR3 is TGTGCCAGCAGCTTCGGGCGCTGGGGCTATGGCTACACCTTC. Protein sequence: CASSFGRWGYGYTF.